This is a list of T cell receptor beta chains from one sample in a study of TIL therapy for anti-PD-1-resistant metastatic lung cancer. Generated by immunoSEQ multiplex PCR, the TCRdb table keeps only in-frame clones and is missing some. The profile shows 95,000 or so clones, 65% of them singletons. This specimen consisted of tumor tissue, obtained at baseline. The receptors were gathered from a person between 25 and 80 years old with non-small cell lung cancer. The CDR3 runs from the conserved cysteine through the conserved F or W. A D gene is named only where the DNA matches it firmly. Part of the rows lack a size; the others show once, few, many or a class for expanded clones.

v_gene	j_gene	abundance	d_gene	CDR3aa	CDR3nt
TRBV28	TRBJ2-1	.	TRBD1	CASSLAGTGGNEQFF	TGTGCCAGCAGTTTGGCCGGGACAGGGGGCAATGAGCAGTTCTTC
TRBV4-2	TRBJ2-7	few	.	CASSQERILGASDEQYF	TGTGCCAGCAGCCAAGAACGGATCCTCGGAGCAAGCGACGAGCAGTACTTC
TRBV5-4	TRBJ2-5	.	TRBD1	CASSLVGQVGETQYF	TGTGCCAGCAGCTTAGTTGGACAGGTTGGAGAGACCCAGTACTTC
TRBV11-2	TRBJ2-7	once	.	CASSRDLYEQYF	TGTGCCAGCAGCCGCGACTTATACGAGCAGTACTTC
TRBV29-1	TRBJ2-7	.	.	CSVGDLTGPGYF	TGCAGCGTTGGGGATTTAACGGGCCCGGGGTACTTC
TRBV7-2	TRBJ2-4	.	.	CASSYLSTGYIQYF	TGTGCCAGCAGCTACCTCAGTACGGGTTACATTCAGTACTTC
TRBV11-1	TRBJ2-5	.	.	CASSRSKAGYQETQYF	TGTGCCAGCAGCCGCTCGAAGGCGGGGTACCAAGAGACCCAGTACTTC
TRBV28	TRBJ2-7	.	.	CASSFEGLLSSEQYF	TGTGCCAGCAGTTTTGAGGGACTTTTATCAAGCGAGCAGTACTTC
TRBV7-8	TRBJ2-3	.	.	CASGEVYTQYF	TGTGCCAGCGGGGAGGTTTATACGCAGTATTTT
TRBV3-1/TRBV3-2	TRBJ2-3	.	.	CASSQASSTDTQYF	TGTGCCAGCAGCCAAGCAAGTAGCACAGATACGCAGTATTTT
TRBV5-3	TRBJ2-5	few	.	CARLIDRTETQYF	TGTGCCAGACTTATAGACCGAACGGAGACCCAGTACTTC
TRBV7-2	TRBJ1-6	.	TRBD1	CASGDRANSPLHF	TGTGCCAGCGGGGACAGGGCTAATTCACCCCTCCACTTT
TRBV11-3	TRBJ2-1	.	TRBD1	CASSSQAGGHEQFF	TGTGCCAGCAGCTCCCAGGCAGGGGGTCATGAGCAGTTCTTC
TRBV3-1/TRBV3-2	TRBJ1-2	once	.	CASSQEGHFDYGYTF	TGTGCCAGCAGCCAAGAGGGACACTTTGACTATGGCTACACCTTC
TRBV6-5	TRBJ1-2	.	.	CASSRTRGRDYGYTF	TGTGCCAGCAGTAGGACGAGGGGGAGAGACTATGGCTACACCTTC
TRBV5-1	TRBJ1-6	.	TRBD1	CASSLEGQGYNSPLHF	TGCGCCAGCAGCTTGGAAGGACAGGGCTATAATTCACCCCTCCACTTT
TRBV7-2	TRBJ2-7	few	.	CASSLAATTGYEQYF	TGTGCCAGCAGCTTAGCTGCGACCACGGGATACGAGCAGTACTTC
TRBV4-3	TRBJ1-5	.	.	CASSQSYSSNQPQHF	TGCGCCAGCAGCCAAAGCTACAGTAGCAATCAGCCCCAGCATTTT
TRBV18	TRBJ1-3	few	.	CASSPPYRSGNTIYF	TGTGCCAGCTCACCACCATACCGCTCTGGAAACACCATATATTTT
TRBV10-2	TRBJ1-5	.	.	CASSLGGGSNQPQHF	TGCGCCAGCAGTTTAGGGGGGGGGAGCAATCAGCCCCAGCATTTT
TRBV5-4	TRBJ2-7	.	TRBD2	CASSPGTRDEQYF	TGTGCCAGCAGCCCCGGGACTAGGGACGAGCAGTACTTC
TRBV30	TRBJ2-6	.	.	CAWSVHNSGANVLTF	TGTGCCTGGAGTGTACACAACTCTGGGGCCAACGTCCTGACTTTC
TRBV6-2/TRBV6-3	TRBJ2-3	.	.	CASSYSSPADTQYF	TGTGCCAGCAGTTACTCTTCTCCGGCAGATACGCAGTATTTT
TRBV18	TRBJ2-7	many	.	CASSPGLDEQYF	TGTGCCAGCTCCCCGGGCCTAGACGAGCAGTACTTC
TRBV3-1/TRBV3-2	TRBJ2-3	.	TRBD2	CASSQDRGTRGDTQYF	TGTGCCAGCAGCCAAGACCGAGGGACTAGAGGAGATACGCAGTATTTT
TRBV3-1/TRBV3-2	TRBJ2-7	.	TRBD1	CASSFGTAYEQYF	TGTGCCAGCAGCTTCGGGACAGCCTACGAGCAGTACTTC
TRBV28	TRBJ2-7	.	.	CATSGRRGDEQYF	TGTGCCACCTCAGGCCGGAGGGGCGACGAGCAGTACTTC
TRBV5-4	TRBJ1-2	.	.	CASSILDNFYGYTF	TGTGCCAGCAGCATACTAGACAACTTCTATGGCTACACCTTC
TRBV5-1	TRBJ2-3	.	.	CASSLSAGATDTQYF	TGCGCCAGCAGCTTGTCGGCAGGGGCTACAGATACGCAGTATTTT
TRBV7-2	TRBJ2-2	.	TRBD2	CASSTNGGAGELFF	TGTGCCAGCAGCACCAATGGGGGGGCCGGGGAGCTGTTTTTT
TRBV19	TRBJ2-3	.	TRBD2	CASTQTSGTDTQYF	TGTGCCAGTACCCAGACTAGCGGCACAGATACGCAGTATTTT
TRBV7-2	TRBJ1-2	few	.	CASSQQTNYGYTF	TGTGCCAGCAGCCAACAAACTAACTATGGCTACACCTTC
TRBV28	TRBJ2-5	.	TRBD1	CASSRRQGKGQETQYF	TGTGCCAGCAGCCGCAGACAGGGAAAAGGTCAAGAGACCCAGTACTTC
TRBV19	TRBJ2-2	.	.	CASSMPPAETGTGELFF	TGTGCCAGTAGTATGCCCCCGGCGGAAACGGGGACCGGGGAGCTGTTTTTT
TRBV2	TRBJ2-2	few	.	CASGARGSNTGELFF	TGTGCCAGCGGGGCAAGGGGGTCTAACACCGGGGAGCTGTTTTTT
TRBV6-5	TRBJ1-1	.	.	CATLNRSPTEAFF	TGTGCCACCTTAAATCGAAGCCCCACTGAAGCTTTCTTT
TRBV6-2/TRBV6-3	TRBJ1-2	few	TRBD1	CASSYTTTGVYTF	TGTGCCAGCAGTTACACAACCACAGGGGTCTACACCTTC
TRBV7-9	TRBJ1-2	.	TRBD1	CASSLTGARNYGYTF	TGTGCCAGCAGCCTTACAGGGGCCCGTAACTATGGCTACACCTTC
TRBV5-1	TRBJ2-5	few	TRBD1	CASSDRDQETQYF	TGCGCCAGCAGTGACAGGGATCAAGAGACCCAGTACTTC
TRBV18	TRBJ2-7	once	TRBD2	CASSPGTSSYEQYF	TGTGCCAGCTCACCCGGGACTAGTTCCTACGAGCAGTACTTC
TRBV5-1	TRBJ1-4	.	TRBD1	CASRFGQGLYEKLFF	TGCGCCAGCAGGTTTGGACAGGGCTTATATGAAAAACTGTTTTTT
TRBV6-5	TRBJ2-1	few	.	CASTMGRNEQFF	TGTGCCAGCACTATGGGACGGAATGAGCAGTTCTTC
TRBV6-2/TRBV6-3	TRBJ1-2	.	TRBD1	CASSSQGARGYTF	TGTGCCAGCAGTTCCCAGGGGGCGAGAGGCTACACCTTC
TRBV5-1	TRBJ1-2	.	.	CASSLDTGNYGYTF	TGCGCCAGCAGCTTGGACACAGGCAACTATGGCTACACCTTC
TRBV5-1	TRBJ2-7	few	.	CASSTSGTSYEQYF	TGCGCCAGCAGCACATCCGGGACATCTTACGAGCAGTACTTC
TRBV28	TRBJ2-7	.	.	CASTPPHRFHEQYF	TGTGCCAGCACCCCCCCGCACAGGTTCCACGAGCAGTACTTC
TRBV4-1	TRBJ2-3	once	.	CASSQGQVRSTDTQYF	TGCGCCAGCAGCCAAGGACAGGTTAGAAGCACAGATACGCAGTATTTT
TRBV15	TRBJ1-2	.	.	CATSGGSGERYTF	TGTGCCACCAGCGGTGGATCGGGGGAGCGCTACACCTTC
TRBV11-2	TRBJ2-1	.	.	CASSLRERPNANEQFF	TGTGCCAGCAGCTTACGGGAGAGGCCAAACGCCAATGAGCAGTTCTTC
TRBV5-1	TRBJ1-1	once	.	CASSLVGGSLNTEAFF	TGCGCCAGCAGCTTGGTGGGAGGGAGCCTGAACACTGAAGCTTTCTTT
TRBV19	TRBJ2-1	.	.	CASKWAGQGYNEQFF	TGTGCCAGTAAATGGGCGGGACAAGGCTACAATGAGCAGTTCTTC
TRBV6-5	TRBJ1-2	once	TRBD1	CASSSGTGAGGYTF	TGTGCCAGCAGTTCCGGGACAGGGGCGGGGGGCTACACCTTC
TRBV7-2	TRBJ2-1	once	TRBD2	CASSRERGGQGQFF	TGTGCCAGCAGCAGAGAGCGGGGGGGCCAGGGGCAGTTCTTC
TRBV29-1	TRBJ2-3	.	.	CSVESLATPTDTQYF	TGCAGCGTTGAAAGTCTAGCGACACCCACAGATACGCAGTATTTT
TRBV7-6	TRBJ1-1	.	.	CASSLETDNTEAFF	TGTGCCAGCAGCTTAGAGACGGATAACACTGAAGCTTTCTTT
TRBV7-2	TRBJ2-7	.	.	CASSLGSSDGRREQYF	TGTGCCAGCAGCTTAGGGTCCAGTGACGGCAGGAGGGAGCAGTACTTC
TRBV12-3/TRBV12-4	TRBJ2-5	.	.	CASRPGGRETQYF	TGTGCCAGCCGACCCGGGGGAAGGGAGACCCAGTACTTC